The clone carrying this T cell receptor (beta chain) was detected a few times. Its cognate antigen is unknown. The CDR3 extends over 16 amino acids. Germline trimming cut 4 bases from V and 3 bases from J; bases unmatched to any gene: 9. Germline V gene data show CDR1 as DFQATT and CDR2 as SNEGSKA (reference sequence). This record belongs to a study of blood T cells in healthy people across ages. Study results and caveats: A strong correlation was seen between TCR beta diversity and naive T cell percentage. CMV status of donors was unknown, possibly confounding expanded clonotype changes.

Each individual donor underwent a draw of ten milliliters of peripheral blood. A second PCR, run for roughly 6 to 11 cycles, used a sample-barcoded 5' primer plus a J-beta primer mix. Every cDNA was tagged by a template-switch adaptor with 12 random nucleotides. TCRdb ran MiXCR on the 5' RACE reads and lists one entry per CDR3 protein. The data show approximately 770,000 distinct CDR3 sequences, 58% seen once. The specimen was blood. The genes are TRBV20-1 and TRBJ2-5; 12 bases are a match to TRBD2. This receptor was identified in a man aged 25-45 years in good health. The CDR3 DNA reads TGCAGTGCTATCCCGCGACTAGCGGGAGATGAAGAGACCCAGTACTTC. Translated: CSAIPRLAGDEETQYF.